Listed below are T cell receptor beta chains from one sample, sequenced in a study of T cell responses to AZD1222 COVID-19 vaccine. The assay was immunoSEQ multiplex PCR, and TCRdb's table has in-frame clones only and misses some. This table holds tens of thousands of clones, about 90% found once. The sequencing used peripheral blood, collected on day 0 of AZD1222 vaccination. The receptors were gathered from an adult in good health. Both conserved end residues are part of each CDR3. The D gene is left open where the match is weak. Size tells how often a clone was seen (once, few, many) or the class of an expanded clone, and some rows leave it out.

>TRBJ2-1|TRBV7-2|TRBD2|NA
CASSSVAGNEQFF
TGTGCCAGCAGCTCGGTAGCGGGAAATGAGCAGTTCTTC
>TRBJ2-7|TRBV6-5|TRBD2|once
CASSWLAGGSSYEQYF
TGTGCCAGCAGTTGGCTAGCGGGAGGATCCTCCTACGAGCAGTACTTC
>TRBJ2-2|TRBV5-1|TRBD2|NA
CASSPLSGSNTGELFF
TGCGCCAGCAGCCCTCTTAGCGGGAGTAACACCGGGGAGCTGTTTTTT
>TRBJ2-7|TRBV18|TRBD2|NA
CASSPVSPTSGYEQYF
TGTGCCAGCTCACCGGTATCTCCGACTAGCGGGTACGAGCAGTACTTC
>TRBJ2-2|TRBV28|TRBD2|NA
CASNSPGLAEGELFF
TGTGCCAGCAACTCCCCAGGGCTAGCGGAGGGGGAGCTGTTTTTT
>TRBJ2-4|TRBV5-1|NA|NA
CASSPQAGLAKNIQYF
TGCGCCAGCAGCCCTCAGGCAGGCTTAGCCAAAAACATTCAGTACTTC
>TRBJ2-2|TRBV7-3|TRBD1|few
CASSAGQGPTGELFF
TGTGCCAGCAGCGCCGGACAGGGGCCCACCGGGGAGCTGTTTTTT
>TRBJ2-5|TRBV29-1|NA|NA
CSVVANQETQYF
TGCAGCGTTGTGGCAAACCAAGAGACCCAGTACTTC
>TRBJ2-3|TRBV19|NA|NA
CASSIIMPDTQYF
TGTGCCAGTAGTATAATTATGCCAGATACGCAGTATTTT
>TRBJ2-3|TRBV7-7|NA|NA
CASSSTPGSATDTQYF
TGTGCTAGCAGCTCGACCCCCGGGTCAGCCACAGATACGCAGTATTTT
>TRBJ2-1|TRBV29-1|NA|NA
CSVGVAEQFF
TGCAGCGTTGGAGTAGCGGAGCAGTTCTTC
>TRBJ1-5|TRBV5-1|NA|NA
CASSFTGWDQPQHF
TGCGCCAGCAGCTTTACAGGGTGGGATCAGCCCCAGCATTTT
>TRBJ2-6|TRBV14|TRBD2|few
CASSQVGLAGSGANVLTF
TGTGCCAGCAGCCAAGTTGGACTAGCGGGAAGTGGGGCCAACGTCCTGACTTTC